The 14 T cell receptor beta chains in this list originate from one sample, sequenced in a study of blood T cell repertoires in COVID-19. The table came from immunoSEQ multiplex PCR; TCRdb's copy has only in-frame clones and leaves some out. The table lists roughly 180,000 clones, about four fifths of them singletons, with roughly 20% in the top ten. Sequenced input: PBMCs or T cells enriched from blood (not recorded which). These receptors all stem from a man in his fifties or sixties who had recovered from COVID-19.

The sample holds one count of this clone. The V gene is TRBV5-5, the J gene TRBJ1-2; 7 nucleotides align to TRBD1. V shed 3 bases and J 1 base; nucleotides not matched to a gene: 12. CDR1 is SGHKS and CDR2 is YYEKEE in the germline V gene (reference sequence). The CDR3 runs 17 residues. The CDR3 nucleotides are TGTGCCAGCAGCTCGACCCCCGGGACAGCACTTAACTATGGCTACACCTTC. Encoded protein: CASSSTPGTALNYGYTF.

The chain couples TRBV6-5 to TRBJ2-7; TRBD1 is a possible D gene (5 bases). The germline V gene has CDR1 MNHEY and CDR2 SVGAGI. This CDR3 spans 13 amino acids. The ends were cut back, 2 bases at V and 6 bases at J, with 11 bases in the middle. The CDR3 nucleotides read TGTGCCAGCAGTTACCAACCCCAGGGCGAGCAGTACTTC. Translation gives CASSYQPQGEQYF.

This clone was observed a handful of times. This sequence joins TRBV6-1 and TRBJ2-3; no firm D call. This CDR3 has 12 residues. CDR1 and CDR2 from the germline V gene are MNHNS and SASEGT. Trimming left V 2 bases short and J 3 bases short, with 3 bases between. CDR3 bases: TGTGCCAGCAGTGAACTTACAGATACGCAGTATTTT. Its protein product is CASSELTDTQYF.

This clone was recorded once. The gene calls are TRBV29-1 and TRBJ2-7, with D possibly TRBD1 on 5 matching bases. Germline-derived CDR1 and CDR2 are SQVTM and ANQGSEA. V was pared by 2 bases and J by 6 bases, with 11 bases between. This CDR3 comprises 12 residues. The CDR3 bases are TGCAGCGTTGAACAGGGTGTAGGCGAGCAGTACTTC. Translating gives CSVEQGVGEQYF.

This clone was seen once. CDR3 bases: TGTGCCAGCAGCGCGACTAGCGGACAAGAGACCCAGTACTTC. Protein: CASSATSGQETQYF. The J gene is TRBJ2-5, the V gene TRBV9, with 9 bases matching TRBD2. Germline loops: CDR1 SGDLS, CDR2 YYNGEE. V lost 3 bases, J lost 2 bases, and 2 bases stayed unmatched. CDR3 length: 14 residues.

The chain couples TRBV5-1 to TRBJ1-3, with D uncertain. Per germline, CDR1 SGHRS and CDR2 YFSETQ. The CDR3 length is 13 residues. The V end was cut by 5 bases, the J end by 0 bases, with 6 bases between. CDR3 nucleotide sequence: TGCGCCAGCAGACCTACCTCTGGAAACACCATATATTTT. Translation gives CASRPTSGNTIYF.

This clone was observed a handful of times. The same CDR3 also results from other DNA sequences found in this sample. The CDR3 DNA follows: TGTGCCAGCAGCCGGGACAGGTATTCCTACGAGCAGTACTTC. Its translation is CASSRDRYSYEQYF. V usage is TRBV3-1 (or the pseudogene TRBV3-2) and J usage is TRBJ2-7; 8 bases are shared with TRBD1. The CDR3 sequence is 14 residues long. V lost 4 bases to trimming and J lost 1 base; unmatched junction nucleotides: 3. The germline gives CDR1 LGHDT, CDR2 YNNKEL (reference sequence).

CDR3 loop: CASSGTGGNTIYF. CDR3 nucleotide sequence: TGTGCCAGCAGCGGGACAGGTGGAAACACCATATATTTT. This rearrangement joins TRBV3-1 (or the pseudogene TRBV3-2) to TRBJ1-3; 8 positions agree with TRBD1. V lost 5 bases and J lost 3; bases outside the gene matches: 0. Germline CDR1 reads LGHDT; CDR2 reads YNNKEL (reference sequence). The CDR3 has 13 residues.

Note on this clone: The sample holds other DNA sequences that translate to the same CDR3. The CDR3 DNA follows: TGTGCCAGCAGTTTATCAGGGGGCGGAAACACCATATATTTT. This sequence encodes CASSLSGGGNTIYF. The chain combines TRBV28 with TRBJ1-3; 8 bases map to TRBD1. J was trimmed by 4 bases and V by 1 base; bases with no gene match: 0. Germline V CDR1 and CDR2: MDHEN, SYDVKM. The CDR3 contains 14 residues.

The CDR3 sequence: CASRPGQNNEQFF. CDR3 sequence (DNA): TGTGCCAGCAGACCGGGACAGAACAATGAGCAGTTCTTC. J is TRBJ2-1 and V is TRBV6-5; 7 nucleotides align to TRBD1. The CDR3 has 13 residues. The ends lost 6 bases at V and 5 bases at J; junction bases unmatched: 4. CDR1 is MNHEY and CDR2 is SVGAGI in the germline V gene.

V usage is TRBV20-1 and J usage is TRBJ1-1; D gene ambiguous. The V gene's germline CDR1 is DFQATT and CDR2 SNEGSKA (reference sequence). Trimming took off 6 bases at V and 1 base at J, with 6 bases between the two ends. The CDR3 is 11 amino acids. In DNA, the CDR3 is TGCAGTGCGACTGAGAACACTGAAGCTTTCTTT. Translation gives CSATENTEAFF.

This chain links TRBV27 with TRBJ1-1; D unresolved. Germline loops: CDR1 MNHEY, CDR2 SMNVEV (reference sequence). CDR3 length: 11 residues. The CDR3 coding sequence is TGTGCGAGTCTTGGGAACACTGAAGCTTTCTTT. This encodes CASLGNTEAFF.

This chain uses TRBV27 with TRBJ2-5, with 7 bases fitting TRBD2. The CDR3 is made up of 16 amino acids. CDR1 is MNHEY and CDR2 is SMNVEV in the germline V gene (reference sequence). The ends lost 2 bases at V and 2 bases at J; junction bases unmatched: 8. CDR3 sequence reads: CASSLGWGGQQETQYF. CDR3 coding DNA: TGTGCCAGCAGTTTAGGGTGGGGGGGTCAACAAGAGACCCAGTACTTC.

Concerning this clone itself: The junction departs from the called germline gene at one end, perhaps through a read error. The chain carries TRBV7-7 and TRBJ2-3; 9 nucleotides align to TRBD2. Germline V gives CDR1 SSHAT, CDR2 FNYEAQ (reference sequence). This CDR3 has 16 residues. This CDR3 reads CASSPVGAGGIDTQYF. CDR3 nucleotide sequence: TGTGCTAGCAGCCCAGTAGGAGCGGGAGGAATCGATACGCAGTATTTT.